Shown below are 8 T cell receptor beta chains from a single sample sequenced in a study of shared clonotypes between healthy human individuals. Sequenced by immunoSEQ multiplex PCR; TCRdb stores in-frame clones only, minus some. The table shows about 1.1 million clones, with approximately 75% occurring only once. Sequencing was done on a sample of memory CD4+ T cells from PBMCs. As to subset: CD45RA-negative fraction. The receptors here all came from a man younger than 30 in good health. Some clones in this sample may be carry-over from other donors' samples.

This clone appeared once. The gene calls are TRBV7-9 and TRBJ2-5, with D unresolved. CDR1 and CDR2 (germline): SEHNR, FQNEAQ (reference sequence). CDR3 length: 16 residues. The germline V and J ends were trimmed by 1 base and 5 bases, with 17 bases remaining between them. CDR3 protein: CASSLVSGSSRETQYF. CDR3 DNA: TGTGCCAGCAGCTTAGTATCAGGTTCCTCGAGGGAGACCCAGTACTTC. The full variable domain, completed using reference TRBV7-9 and TRBJ2-5, is DTGVSQNPRHKITKRGQNVTFRCDPISEHNRLYWYRQTLGQGPEFLTYFQNEAQLEKSRLLSDRFSAERPKGSFSTLEIQRTEQGDSAMYLCASSLVSGSSRETQYFGPGTRLLVL.

In the case of this clone: One junction end does not reproduce the germline sequence, and a read error may be involved. The chain links TRBV28 to TRBJ1-4; TRBD1 matches at 8 bases. Germline V CDR1 and CDR2: MDHEN, SYDVKM. The CDR3 is 14 residues long. The CDR3 region has the DNA TGTGCCAGCAGTAACGACAGGGGAAGGGAAAAACTGTCTTTT. Encoded protein: CASSNDRGREKLSF.

This CDR3 is CASSPRHWSTEAFF. The CDR3 DNA reads as TGTGCCAGCAGCCCTAGGCACTGGAGCACTGAAGCTTTCTTT. V gene TRBV28 combines with J gene TRBJ1-1; unclear D gene. There are 14 residues in the CDR3. The V end lost 6 bases, the J end lost 4 bases, and 15 bases lay between the germline ends. Germline V CDR1 and CDR2: MDHEN, SYDVKM.

V gene TRBV6-1 combines with J gene TRBJ2-3; a weak D match, TRBD1 (6 bases). In germline, CDR1 is MNHNS, CDR2 SASEGT. The germline V and J ends were trimmed by 1 base and 2 bases, with 13 bases remaining between them. This CDR3 has 16 residues. As DNA, the CDR3 is TGTGCCAGCAGTGAAGTGTTTAGGGGGAACACAGATACGCAGTATTTT. It translates to CASSEVFRGNTDTQYF.

The V and J genes are TRBV27 and TRBJ2-1, with 9 bases that match TRBD2. The CDR3 is 13 amino acids. The J segment lost 4 bases and the V segment lost 6 bases, leaving 1 base of the junction unmatched. Germline-derived CDR1 and CDR2 are MNHEY and SMNVEV (reference sequence). CDR3 DNA: TGTGCCAGCAGGCGGGAGGGGTACAATGAGCAGTTCTTC. Translating gives CASRREGYNEQFF.

The chain employs TRBV21-1 and TRBJ2-7; the table names TRBD1, a call not compared with the DNA. TRBV21-1 is given as a pseudogene. The CDR3 contains 15 residues. In nucleotides, the CDR3 is TGTGCCAGCAGCAAGCAGGGGACGAGCGACTACGAGCAGTACTTC. Translated: CASSKQGTSDYEQYF.

This clone was picked up one time. This chain connects TRBV5-6 to TRBJ1-3; D ambiguous. The V and J ends lost 2 bases and 1 base respectively, with 13 bases between them. Germline values: CDR1 SGHDT, CDR2 YYEEEE. This CDR3 region has 16 residues. Written as DNA, the CDR3 is TGTGCCAGCAGCTTTATACCTCCTACTTCTGGAAACACCATATATTTT. Amino acid sequence: CASSFIPPTSGNTIYF.

To note about this clone: In the same sample, other DNA sequences code for this CDR3. CDR3 coding DNA: TGTGCCAGCAGTCCGGGACAGGGCTACGAGCAGTACTTC. Protein product: CASSPGQGYEQYF. This chain uses TRBV28 with TRBJ2-7; 9 bases are a match to TRBD1. Germline loops: CDR1 MDHEN, CDR2 SYDVKM. V shed 5 bases and J 3 bases; nucleotides not matched to a gene: 2. The CDR3 length is 13 residues. Full variable domain (remainder filled in from reference TRBV28 and TRBJ2-7): DVKVTQSSRYLVKRTGEKVFLECVQDMDHENMFWYRQDPGLGLRLIYFSYDVKMKEKGDIPEGYSVSREKKERFSLILESASTNQTSMYLCASSPGQGYEQYFGPGTRLTVT.